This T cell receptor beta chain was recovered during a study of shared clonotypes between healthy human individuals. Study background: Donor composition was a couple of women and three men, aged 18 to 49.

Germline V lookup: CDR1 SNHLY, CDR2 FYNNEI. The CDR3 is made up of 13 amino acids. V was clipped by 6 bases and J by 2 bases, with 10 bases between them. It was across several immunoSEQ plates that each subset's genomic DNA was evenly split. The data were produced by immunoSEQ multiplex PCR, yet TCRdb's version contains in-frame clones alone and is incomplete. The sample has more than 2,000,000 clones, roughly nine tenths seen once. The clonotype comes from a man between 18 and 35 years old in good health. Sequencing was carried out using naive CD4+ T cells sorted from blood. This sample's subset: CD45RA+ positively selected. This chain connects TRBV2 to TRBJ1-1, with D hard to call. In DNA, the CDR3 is TGTGCCAGCAGCCCCGAGGTTAACACTGAAGCTTTCTTT. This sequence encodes CASSPEVNTEAFF.